This entry is about one T cell receptor beta chain. Its recognized antigen is unknown. No qualities accompany the bases; no much larger clone lies one base away. The sample originates from a study of OX40 agonist ivuxolimab in advanced cancers. Notes on the research overall: The costimulatory receptor OX40 (CD134) was targeted by ivuxolimab, a fully human IgG2 agonistic monoclonal antibody. In the dose-escalation cohort, 70% to 85% of patients were male, and the mean age was about 55 years, with a range of roughly 20 to 85. Partial responses occurred in three dose-escalation patients, of whom one had hepatocellular carcinoma and two had cutaneous melanoma. Patients were allowed to have had prior anti-PD-1, anti-PD-L1 or anti-CTLA-4 therapy, and around 40% of the dose-escalation patients had previously received checkpoint inhibitors. The paper reports the monotherapy dose-escalation portion (N of about 54 patients) of the phase I ivuxolimab trial. The point of sequencing TCRbeta in the periphery was to test whether ivuxolimab changed TCR sequence diversity and drove clonal T-cell expansion. Intravenous ivuxolimab was administered to patients every 2 weeks at six dose levels: 0.01, 0.1, 0.3, 1.5, 3 and 10 mg/kg. Of the roughly 51 dose-escalation patients, hepatocellular carcinoma was present in about 19, melanoma in around 15, renal cell carcinoma in 9 and head and neck cancer in 9. Here is what the overall study found, with its caveats: The antigen specificity of the clonally expanded peripheral T cells was not determined. After ivuxolimab, more expanded clones were found on average in CD8+ T cells than in CD4+ T cells. In the 0.1-3.0 mg/kg groups, partial responders were among the patients with the lowest normalized peripheral clonal expansion, particularly in CD8+ T cells. Low levels of normalized T-cell clonal expansion were also shown by some nonresponding patients. At doses from 0.1 to 3.0 mg/kg, clonal expansion was seen in both CD4+ and CD8+ blood T cells between baseline and week 6.

Patients with a history of autoimmune disease or receiving systemic immunosuppression were excluded from the trial. Peripheral blood for TCR sequencing was drawn from every dose cohort at baseline, at cycle 4 day 1 and at cycle 7 day 1. Samples were obtained from an open-label, multicenter, first-in-human phase I dose-escalation trial of ivuxolimab. Adults with locally advanced or metastatic melanoma, renal cell carcinoma, hepatocellular carcinoma or head and neck squamous cell carcinoma were enrolled in the trial. Before TCR sequencing, CD4+ and CD8+ T cells were separately sorted from peripheral blood. The germline V end is reduced by 3 bases and the J end by 3 bases; junction bases left unmatched: 4. For CDR1 and CDR2, the germline V gene (reference sequence) lists LNHDA and SQIVND. From cysteine to phenylalanine, the CDR3 is 15 amino acids long. Only the CDR3 part of the read is kept: 45 bases, read in frame from the first base.

For sequencing of the TCRbeta CDR3 region, genomic DNA was extracted from the sorted cells. TCRbeta CDR3 regions were sequenced using the immunoSEQ Assay. TCRdb stores this immuneACCESS table with in-frame sequences only. Part of the clones is absent; in the studies checked, under half of the shortfall reflects unresolved V genes, and no reason is known for the rest. Present in this sample are about 44,000 clones, over 80% of which were seen just once. The leading ten clones occupy less than 30% of the sample. The V and J segments used are TRBV19 and TRBJ2-7, with 11 central nucleotides matching TRBD2. The clonotype was recovered from an adult with an advanced solid tumor such as melanoma, head and neck, liver or kidney cancer. The sample in question was CD4+ or CD8+ T cells sorted from blood, obtained in a trial of the OX40 agonist ivuxolimab. This receptor has the CDR3 CASSIGTSGDYEQYF. The bases read TGTGCCAGTAGTATCGGGACTAGCGGAGACTACGAGCAGTACTTC.